This is a list of T cell receptor beta chains from one sample in a study of shared clonotypes between healthy human individuals. Sequenced by immunoSEQ multiplex PCR; TCRdb stores in-frame clones only, minus some. This table has approximately 810,000 clones, over 90% appearing once. The sequenced material came from naive CD8+ T cells sorted from blood. The origin of the receptors is a man between 25 and 39 years old in good health. Each CDR3 is given with its conserved first and last residue. The order of the fields is J gene, CDR3 length, clone size, V gene, D gene, CDR3 protein, CDR3 DNA. D genes are given only for firm matches. Size tells how often a clone was seen (once, few, many) or the class of an expanded clone, and some rows leave it out.

TRBJ2-7,17,-,TRBV11-1,TRBD2,CASSLALGLAESYEQYF,TGTGCCAGCAGCTTAGCATTGGGACTAGCGGAGTCCTACGAGCAGTACTTC
TRBJ2-1,16,many,TRBV6-6,-,CASSYSRGSSYNEQFF,TGTGCCAGCAGTTACTCGAGAGGGAGCTCCTACAATGAGCAGTTCTTC
TRBJ2-1,15,-,TRBV7-9,-,CASSLTSQTGYEQFF,TGTGCCAGCAGCCTGACTAGTCAGACCGGGTATGAGCAGTTCTTC
TRBJ1-1,17,-,TRBV4-3,-,CASSQEASGRPHTEAFF,TGCGCCAGCAGCCAAGAGGCCTCGGGCCGTCCTCACACTGAAGCTTTCTTT
TRBJ1-4,13,few,TRBV9,-,CASSVGPNEKLFF,TGTGCCAGCAGCGTAGGACCGAATGAAAAACTGTTTTTT
TRBJ1-5,13,-,TRBV6-6,-,CASRWASNQPQHF,TGTGCCAGCCGCTGGGCTAGCAATCAGCCCCAGCATTTT
TRBJ2-7,13,-,TRBV2,-,CASRILGDYEQYF,TGTGCCAGTAGGATCCTGGGGGACTACGAGCAGTACTTC
TRBJ2-1,13,-,TRBV10-3,TRBD1,CAIGTGAINEQFF,TGTGCCATCGGGACAGGGGCGATAAATGAGCAGTTCTTC
TRBJ1-1,17,-,TRBV7-2,-,CASSSRGMGGINTEAFF,TGTGCCAGCAGCTCAAGAGGGATGGGAGGAATTAACACTGAAGCTTTCTTT
TRBJ2-7,13,once,TRBV27,-,CASSPSQPYEQYF,TGTGCCAGCAGTCCCTCACAGCCCTACGAGCAGTACTTC
TRBJ1-2,16,-,TRBV27,-,CASSSSFTGFDYGYTF,TGTGCCAGCAGTTCGTCATTTACAGGGTTTGACTATGGCTACACCTTC
TRBJ2-3,13,-,TRBV6-5,-,CASSSASGDTQYF,TGTGCCAGCAGTTCTGCTAGTGGAGATACGCAGTATTTT
TRBJ1-5,15,-,TRBV19,-,CASSPSLGSYQPQHF,TGTGCCAGTAGTCCGAGTCTGGGATCCTATCAGCCCCAGCATTTT
TRBJ2-7,13,-,TRBV5-4,TRBD2,CASRGTRTDEQYF,TGTGCCAGCAGGGGGACTAGGACCGACGAGCAGTACTTC
TRBJ1-2,13,-,TRBV4-3,-,CASSQDRGHGYTF,TGCGCCAGCAGCCAAGACAGAGGGCATGGCTACACCTTC
TRBJ2-7,16,-,TRBV9,-,CASSVGDPGLTYEQYF,TGTGCCAGCAGCGTAGGGGACCCGGGCCTCACCTACGAGCAGTACTTC